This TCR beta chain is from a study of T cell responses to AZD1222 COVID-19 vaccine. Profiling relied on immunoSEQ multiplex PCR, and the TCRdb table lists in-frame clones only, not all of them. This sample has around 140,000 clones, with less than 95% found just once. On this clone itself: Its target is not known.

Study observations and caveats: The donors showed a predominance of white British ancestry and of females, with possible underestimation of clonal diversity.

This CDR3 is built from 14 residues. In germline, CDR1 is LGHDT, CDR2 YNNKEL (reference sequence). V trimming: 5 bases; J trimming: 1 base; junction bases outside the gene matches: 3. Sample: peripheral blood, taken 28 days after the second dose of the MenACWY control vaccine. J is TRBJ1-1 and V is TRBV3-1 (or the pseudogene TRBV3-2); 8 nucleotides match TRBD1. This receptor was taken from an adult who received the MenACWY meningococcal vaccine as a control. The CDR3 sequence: CASSADRGNTEAFF. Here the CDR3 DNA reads TGTGCCAGCAGCGCCGACAGGGGGAACACTGAAGCTTTCTTT.